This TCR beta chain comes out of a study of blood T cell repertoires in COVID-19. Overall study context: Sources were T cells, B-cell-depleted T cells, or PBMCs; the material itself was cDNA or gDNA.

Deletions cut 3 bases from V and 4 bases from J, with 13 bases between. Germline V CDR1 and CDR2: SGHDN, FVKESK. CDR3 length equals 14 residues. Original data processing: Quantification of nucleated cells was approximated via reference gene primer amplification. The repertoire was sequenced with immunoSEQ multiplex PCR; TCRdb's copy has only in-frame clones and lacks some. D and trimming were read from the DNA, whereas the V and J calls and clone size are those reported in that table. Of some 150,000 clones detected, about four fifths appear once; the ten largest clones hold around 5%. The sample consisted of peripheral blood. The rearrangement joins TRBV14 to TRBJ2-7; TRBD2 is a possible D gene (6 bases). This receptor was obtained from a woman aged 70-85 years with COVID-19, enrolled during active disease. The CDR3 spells CASSHAGRRYEQYF. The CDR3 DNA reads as TGTGCCAGCAGCCACGCGGGACGACGTTACGAGCAGTACTTC.